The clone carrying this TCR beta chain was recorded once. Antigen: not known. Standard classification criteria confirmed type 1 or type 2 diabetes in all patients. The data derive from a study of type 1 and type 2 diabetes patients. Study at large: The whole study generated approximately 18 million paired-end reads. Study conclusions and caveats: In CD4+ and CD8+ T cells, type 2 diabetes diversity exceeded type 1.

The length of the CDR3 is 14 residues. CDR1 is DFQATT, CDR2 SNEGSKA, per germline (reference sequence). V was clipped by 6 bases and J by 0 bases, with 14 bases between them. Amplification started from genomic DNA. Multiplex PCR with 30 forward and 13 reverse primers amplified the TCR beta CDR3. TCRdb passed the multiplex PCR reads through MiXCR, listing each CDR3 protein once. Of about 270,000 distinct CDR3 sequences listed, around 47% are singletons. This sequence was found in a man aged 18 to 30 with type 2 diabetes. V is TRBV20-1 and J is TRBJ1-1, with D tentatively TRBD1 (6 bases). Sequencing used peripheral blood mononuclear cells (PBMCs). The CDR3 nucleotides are TGCAGTGCCGCCCACAGGGCTATGAACACTGAAGCTTTCTTT. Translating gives CSAAHRAMNTEAFF.